Listed here are 22 T cell receptor beta chains from one sample, sequenced in a study of T cell changes during pregnancy in multiple sclerosis. Libraries were prepared by immunoSEQ multiplex PCR; TCRdb keeps only in-frame clonotypes and omits some of them. The sample yields approximately 50,000 clones, about nine tenths seen once. This specimen consisted of CD8+ T cells from peripheral blood mononuclear cells, obtained after pregnancy. All receptors derive from a female donor with multiple sclerosis, enrolled in a pregnancy study.

The J gene is TRBJ1-2, the V gene TRBV4-1; maybe TRBD1 (5 bases). V gave up 7 bases and J gave up 4 bases, with 19 bases separating them. Germline CDR1 MGHRA, CDR2 YSYEKL. The CDR3 length is 15 residues. CDR3 in DNA: TGCGCCAGCAAAGAACCGGAGGAGGGACCCTATGGCTACACCTTC. This translates into CASKEPEEGPYGYTF.

This chain joins TRBV6-4 and TRBJ2-1; TRBD1 is a possible D gene (6 bases). The CDR3 is 18 amino acids. Germline values: CDR1 MRHNA, CDR2 SNTAGT. Deletions cut 3 bases from V and 0 bases from J, with 18 bases between. This CDR3 is CASSENHRDTSSYNEQFF. CDR3 nucleotides: TGTGCCAGCAGTGAAAACCACCGGGACACAAGCTCCTACAATGAGCAGTTCTTC.

The J gene is TRBJ1-6, the V gene TRBV9, with 8 positions matching TRBD1. The CDR3 covers 14 residues. The V and J ends lost 8 bases and 6 bases, in that order; junction bases with no gene match: 7. The germline gives CDR1 SGDLS, CDR2 YYNGEE. CDR3 in amino acids: CASTGGWGNSPLHF. As DNA, the CDR3 is TGTGCCAGTACAGGGGGATGGGGTAATTCACCCCTCCACTTT.

This clone was detected only a few times. The V and J genes are TRBV5-1 and TRBJ2-7, with TRBD1 identical over 8 bases. This CDR3 comprises 12 residues. V lost 5 bases to trimming and J lost 3 bases; unmatched junction nucleotides: 1. Germline V CDR1 and CDR2: SGHRS, YFSETQ. The CDR3 DNA reads TGCGCCAGCAGGGACAGGGACTACGAGCAGTACTTC. Residues: CASRDRDYEQYF.

The chain links TRBV10-3 to TRBJ2-1, with 16 positions matching TRBD2. V trimming: 7 bases; J trimming: 2 bases; junction bases outside the gene matches: 8. The CDR3 is made up of 18 amino acids. CDR1 ENHRY and CDR2 SYGVKD come from the germline V gene. The CDR3 loop reads CAITPGLAGGKPYNEQFF. The CDR3 bases are TGTGCCATCACCCCGGGACTAGCGGGGGGGAAACCCTACAATGAGCAGTTCTTC.

The chain carries TRBV9 and TRBJ2-1; D is possibly TRBD2 (6 bases). CDR3 length: 15 amino acids. Germline V gene data show CDR1 as SGDLS and CDR2 as YYNGEE. V dropped 3 bases and J dropped 9 bases, with 19 bases sitting between them. The DNA of the CDR3 is TGTGCCAGCAGCGGGTGGGGGGTTGGCGGGGCTGAGCAGTTCTTC. This encodes CASSGWGVGGAEQFF.

The chain couples TRBV6-5 to TRBJ2-3; D might be TRBD2 (5 bases). Germline V gene sequence: CDR1 MNHEY, CDR2 SVGAGI. The V end was cut by 2 bases, the J end by 0 bases, with 6 bases between. This CDR3 has 14 amino acids. This CDR3 reads CASSYGGSTDTQYF. CDR3 nucleotide sequence: TGTGCCAGCAGTTACGGCGGGAGCACAGATACGCAGTATTTT.

This clone was counted a few times. The chain uses TRBV10-3 and TRBJ1-1; 11 bases are shared with TRBD1. CDR3 length: 15 amino acids. V gave up 2 bases and J gave up 4 bases; unmatched junction bases: 3. Germline assignment: CDR1 ENHRY and CDR2 SYGVKD. CDR3 sequence reads: CAISEGGTGGTEAFF. The CDR3 DNA is TGTGCCATCAGTGAGGGGGGGACAGGGGGCACTGAAGCTTTCTTT.

The chain combines TRBV5-8 with TRBJ2-3; TRBD2 matches 13 bases. The CDR3 runs 18 residues. CDR1 is SGHTS and CDR2 is YDEGEE in the germline V gene. J lost 4 bases, V lost 4 bases, and 12 bases had no gene match. The CDR3 DNA sequence: TGTGCCAGCAGCCTGAAACTAGGGACTAGCGGGGAGGCAGATACGCAGTATTTT. It codes for CASSLKLGTSGEADTQYF.

This clone was counted between two and nine times. The chain carries TRBV9 and TRBJ2-1, with 8 nucleotides matching TRBD2. CDR1 is SGDLS, CDR2 YYNGEE, per germline. The V gene end was trimmed by 0 bases and the J gene end by 2 bases; junction bases not matched to a gene: 4. The length of the CDR3 is 16 residues. The CDR3 nucleotides read TGTGCCAGCAGCGTAGGACGTAGCGGGACCTACAATGAGCAGTTCTTC. It is translated as CASSVGRSGTYNEQFF.

The CDR3 is CASSLLGLTGGSYNEQFF. CDR3 nucleotide sequence: TGTGCCAGCAGTTTATTGGGTCTCACCGGGGGCTCCTACAATGAGCAGTTCTTC. The rearrangement uses TRBV27 and TRBJ2-1; tentative D call: TRBD2 (6 bases). Trimming took 1 base from V and 0 from J, leaving 16 bases between them. The germline gives CDR1 MNHEY, CDR2 SMNVEV (reference sequence). This CDR3 is built from 18 residues.

The chain has TRBV29-1 and TRBJ1-2; D gene unclear. V dropped 3 bases and J dropped 6 bases, with 11 bases sitting between them. This CDR3 is built from 12 residues. CDR1 is SQVTM, CDR2 ANQGSEA, per germline. Written as DNA, the CDR3 is TGCAGCGTTGATCGGGGAGTCCATGGCTACACCTTC. This sequence encodes CSVDRGVHGYTF.

The gene calls are TRBV10-3 and TRBJ2-5; 13 bases match TRBD2. The germline V gene has CDR1 ENHRY and CDR2 SYGVKD. The CDR3 runs to 16 residues. V lost 10 bases to trimming and J lost 3 bases; unmatched junction nucleotides: 11. CDR3: CATDGIGLAGEETQYF. The CDR3 coding sequence is TGTGCCACCGATGGAATTGGACTAGCGGGGGAAGAGACCCAGTACTTC.

The chain recombines TRBV7-9 with TRBJ2-7; D may be TRBD1 (6 bases). V shed 5 bases and J shed 3 bases, with 11 bases lying between them. From germline, CDR1 is SEHNR and CDR2 FQNEAQ (reference sequence). The CDR3 loop spans 13 amino acids. CDR3 DNA sequence: TGTGCCAGCAGCCCTACAGGGCGCTACGAGCAGTACTTC. Translated: CASSPTGRYEQYF.

The chain links TRBV2 to TRBJ1-3, with D tentatively TRBD1 (5 bases). In germline, CDR1 is SNHLY, CDR2 FYNNEI. Trimming took off 3 bases at V and 4 bases at J, with 13 bases between the two ends. There are 15 residues in the CDR3. CDR3 nucleotide sequence: TGTGCCAGCAGTGATTCCCGCAGGGTGGGAAACACCATATATTTT. Translated, it gives CASSDSRRVGNTIYF.

The V gene is TRBV7-8, the J gene TRBJ2-1, with 9 bases that match TRBD2. The CDR3 is 16 amino acids. J lost 13 bases, V lost 5 bases, and 18 bases had no gene match. The germline CDR1 and CDR2 sequences are SGHVS and FQNEAQ. This chain's CDR3 is CASSPLETGTSIYQFF. In DNA form, the CDR3 reads TGTGCCAGCAGCCCATTAGAGACCGGGACTAGCATCTATCAGTTCTTC.

The chain joins TRBV30 to TRBJ1-6; TRBD1 aligns across 8 bases. J gave up 9 bases and V 2 bases, and 6 bases lay outside the gene matches. The length of the CDR3 is 14 residues. CDR1 is GTSNPN, CDR2 SVGIG, per germline (reference sequence). The CDR3 here is CAWSSDRVSSPLHF. The CDR3 DNA reads TGTGCCTGGAGTTCGGACAGGGTGAGTTCACCCCTCCACTTT. Complete variable domain (other parts from reference TRBV30 and TRBJ1-6): SQTIHQWPATLVQPVGSPLSLECTVEGTSNPNLYWYRQAAGRGLQLLFYSVGIGQISSEVPQNLSASRPQDRQFILSSKKLLLSDSGFYLCAWSSDRVSSPLHFGNGTRLTVT.

V usage is TRBV6-6 and J usage is TRBJ2-7; a possible D gene is TRBD1 (5 bases). Between the trimmed V and J ends, which lost 6 bases and 3 bases, there was a span of 12 bases. Germline assignment: CDR1 MNHNY and CDR2 SVGAGI (reference sequence). The CDR3 loop spans 13 amino acids. This CDR3 is CASSHADIYEQYF. DNA for the CDR3: TGTGCCAGCAGCCACGCGGACATCTACGAGCAGTACTTC.

This chain links TRBV2 with TRBJ2-7; no clear D. The CDR3 is 15 amino acids. Trimming left V 4 bases short and J 0 bases short, with 13 bases between. Germline V gene data show CDR1 as SNHLY and CDR2 as FYNNEI. CDR3 nucleotides: TGTGCCAGCAGTGCGGCGGTCCCGGGCTCCTACGAGCAGTACTTC. This sequence encodes CASSAAVPGSYEQYF.

The gene calls are TRBV2 and TRBJ2-7; 12 nucleotides align to TRBD2. With 10 bases clipped from V and 3 bases from J, the junction kept 10 bases outside the gene matches. Germline CDR1 and CDR2: SNHLY and FYNNEI. The CDR3 runs 15 residues. CDR3: CATVTSGGPFYEQYF. For the CDR3, the DNA is TGTGCCACCGTGACTAGCGGGGGCCCCTTCTACGAGCAGTACTTC.

This clone was detected only a few times. V usage is TRBV2 and J usage is TRBJ2-5; tentative D call: TRBD2 (6 bases). Germline assignment: CDR1 SNHLY and CDR2 FYNNEI. The length of the CDR3 is 15 residues. V was trimmed by 6 bases and J by 2 bases, leaving 16 bases between them. This CDR3 is CASRDLLEGQETQYF. CDR3 DNA: TGTGCCAGCAGAGACCTTTTGGAGGGGCAAGAGACCCAGTACTTC.

This chain connects TRBV7-3 to TRBJ1-5; D call uncertain. This CDR3 spans 14 amino acids. V was shortened by 10 bases and J by 2 bases, with 15 bases between the two germline ends. Germline CDR1 is SGHTA and CDR2 is FQGTGA. The CDR3 region has the DNA TGTGCCACCCAGCGGTCGGGCGGCAATCAGCCCCAGCATTTT. Its protein product is CATQRSGGNQPQHF.